This passage covers 10 T cell receptor beta chains from one sample sequenced in a study of T cells in Graves' hyperthyroidism and ophthalmopathy. Amplified TCR beta CDR3 regions derived from RNA transcripts. A set of HTBI primers served as the primers for a first-round RT-PCR of the TCR CDR3. TCRdb used MiXCR to reprocess the multiplex PCR reads, holding one entry per CDR3 protein. Of some 720,000 distinct CDR3 sequences listed, about 16% were seen once; the top ten hold approximately 8.4%. Sequenced sample: blood. These receptors originate from a man younger than 30 with Graves' hyperthyroidism.

The chain couples TRBV20-1 to TRBJ1-1; no clear D. The CDR3 spans 13 residues. Germline loops: CDR1 DFQATT, CDR2 SNEGSKA (reference sequence). V lost 6 bases and J 8 bases, leaving 19 bases between the germline ends. This CDR3 reads CSASRARGAEAFF. CDR3 nucleotide sequence: TGCAGTGCCTCTAGGGCCCGGGGTGCCGAAGCTTTCTTT.

This clonotype has only a few counts. The rearrangement joins TRBV10-3 to TRBJ2-7; D may be TRBD2 (6 bases). From germline, CDR1 is ENHRY and CDR2 SYGVKD. The V and J ends lost 4 bases and 5 bases respectively, with 9 bases between them. This CDR3 region has 12 residues. The CDR3, as DNA: TGTGCCATCAGTGGGGGGGAGCACGAGCAGTACTTC. It yields the protein CAISGGEHEQYF.

The chain links TRBV7-8 to TRBJ1-6; the match to TRBD1 covers 7 bases. The CDR3 runs to 18 residues. Trimming at V came to 0 bases and at J to 10 bases, leaving 15 bases not matched to a gene. Germline CDR1 and CDR2: SGHVS and FQNEAQ. DNA for the CDR3: TGTGCCAGCAGCTTAGCGCATCCAGGAGGGGGCGCAGGATCACCCCTCCACTTT. Residues: CASSLAHPGGGAGSPLHF.

There are many counts of this clonotype. The chain uses TRBV12-3 or TRBV12-4 and TRBJ1-4; the D gene is possibly TRBD1 (6 bases). The ends were cut back, 5 bases at V and 11 bases at J, with 18 bases in the middle. The CDR3 sequence is 14 residues long. This CDR3 is CASSLNGGASKLFF. Here the CDR3 DNA reads TGTGCCAGCAGTCTCAATGGGGGCGCGTCGAAACTGTTTTTT.

J is TRBJ2-7 and V is TRBV6-2 or TRBV6-3, with no clear D. Trimming took off 2 bases at V and 3 bases at J, with 11 bases between the two ends. The CDR3 runs to 14 residues. The germline CDR1 and CDR2 sequences are MNHEY and SVGEGT. CDR3 in DNA: TGTGCCAGCAGTTACGACGTTTCGGTCTACGAGCAGTACTTC. It translates to CASSYDVSVYEQYF.

This clonotype was seen ten or more times. This rearrangement joins TRBV6-1 to TRBJ2-3; 9 bases agree with TRBD1. There are 15 residues in the CDR3. Per germline, CDR1 MNHNS and CDR2 SASEGT. J lost 0 bases, V lost 6 bases, and 4 bases had no gene match. CDR3 DNA sequence: TGTGCCAGCAGCAAGACAGGGGGGAGCACAGATACGCAGTATTTT. Amino acids: CASSKTGGSTDTQYF.

The chain uses TRBV18 and TRBJ2-2; D possibly corresponds to TRBD1 (7 bases). This CDR3 comprises 16 residues. Germline CDR1 is KGHSH and CDR2 is LQKENI. Trimming took off 3 bases at V and 6 bases at J, with 17 bases between the two ends. The CDR3 coding sequence is TGTGCCAGCTCACCCAACAGGGGACTTCTTCCCGGGGAGCTGTTTTTT. Translation: CASSPNRGLLPGELFF.

This clonotype was seen many times. The chain links TRBV12-3 or TRBV12-4 to TRBJ2-1; possibly TRBD2 for D (5 bases). Trimming cost V 3 bases and J 8 bases, with 17 bases left between them. The CDR3 is 15 residues long. DNA of the CDR3: TGTGCCAGCAGTTTCATTGAAGTAGCGAGGCATGAGCAGTTCTTC. It yields the protein CASSFIEVARHEQFF.

This clonotype was recorded many times. The J gene is TRBJ2-7, the V gene TRBV18; D gene ambiguous. The CDR3 is 14 amino acids. CDR1 KGHSH and CDR2 LQKENI come from the germline V gene. V was trimmed by 0 bases and J by 0 bases, leaving 6 bases between them. The CDR3 region is CASSPPVNSYEQYF. CDR3 in DNA: TGTGCCAGCTCACCACCAGTTAACTCCTACGAGCAGTACTTC. Using reference TRBV18 and TRBJ2-7 for the parts outside the CDR3, the full variable domain is NAGVMQNPRHLVRRRGQEARLRCSPMKGHSHVYWYRQLPEEGLKFMVYLQKENIIDESGMPKERFSAEFPKEGPSILRIQQVVRGDSAAYFCASSPPVNSYEQYFGPGTRLTVT.

In this sample, this clonotype turned up many times. The chain is built from TRBV2 and TRBJ1-2; D possibly corresponds to TRBD1 (6 bases). Germline assignment: CDR1 SNHLY and CDR2 FYNNEI. V was trimmed by 3 bases and J by 4 bases, leaving 15 bases between them. This CDR3 contains 15 residues. CDR3 residues: CASSENRGHFYGYTF. The CDR3, as DNA: TGTGCCAGCAGTGAGAATCGGGGACACTTCTATGGCTACACCTTC.